The 25 T cell receptor beta chains listed next were all sequenced from one sample in a study of human T cells and chemical hapten exposure. TCRdb reanalysed the RACE reads using MiXCR and keeps one entry per CDR3 protein. The sample consists of about 130,000 distinct CDR3 sequences, approximately 9% of them appearing once. Time point here: healthy volunteer bleed at 2 weeks. The template was total RNA from unfractionated whole blood. The sequenced material came from whole blood. Receptors were obtained from a male donor in good health. Some clones in this sample may be carry-over from other donors' samples.

The chain joins TRBV28 to TRBJ1-2, with D perhaps matching TRBD1 (5 bases). Trimming removed 6 bases from V and 3 bases from J, with 26 bases in between. The CDR3 loop spans 18 amino acids. The germline V gene encodes CDR1 MDHEN and CDR2 SYDVKM. The CDR3 is CASRHWAGTAREDYGYTF. The CDR3 DNA reads TGTGCCAGCAGACACTGGGCCGGGACGGCCAGGGAAGACTATGGCTACACCTTC.

The chain uses TRBV12-3 or TRBV12-4 and TRBJ2-3; tentative D call: TRBD2 (5 bases). V was trimmed by 7 bases and J by 4 bases, leaving 12 bases between them. This CDR3 is built from 13 residues. CDR3 sequence: CASTLVGADTQYF. In DNA, the CDR3 is TGTGCCAGCACCTTAGTGGGAGCAGATACGCAGTATTTT.

The V call is TRBV12-3 or TRBV12-4, the J call TRBJ2-1, with D maybe TRBD2 (5 bases). The V end was cut by 3 bases, the J end by 1 base, with 10 bases between. This CDR3 contains 15 residues. The CDR3 region is CASSFERRSYNEQFF. In nucleotides, the CDR3 is TGTGCCAGCAGTTTCGAGAGGAGGTCCTACAATGAGCAGTTCTTC.

This clonotype was recorded at least ten times. The chain joins TRBV4-1 to TRBJ1-2; D is uncertain. Germline V gives CDR1 MGHRA, CDR2 YSYEKL. CDR3 length: 15 residues. V gave up 0 bases and J gave up 2 bases, with 10 bases separating them. The CDR3 is CASSQDEEMNYGYTF. The CDR3, as DNA: TGCGCCAGCAGCCAAGATGAGGAAATGAACTATGGCTACACCTTC.

The V call is TRBV27, the J call TRBJ1-5; perhaps TRBD1 as D (5 bases). The V gene lost 2 bases and the J gene lost 0 bases, with 11 bases spanning the gap. CDR1 and CDR2 from the germline V gene are MNHEY and SMNVEV (reference sequence). The CDR3 is 16 residues long. CDR3 protein: CASSLRGGYSNQPQHF. CDR3 nucleotide sequence: TGTGCCAGCAGTTTACGGGGGGGGTATAGCAATCAGCCCCAGCATTTT.

This clonotype showed up just a few times. The chain links TRBV7-9 to TRBJ2-7; D might be TRBD2 (6 bases). The CDR3 consists of 15 residues. Germline V lookup: CDR1 SEHNR, CDR2 FQNEAQ (reference sequence). V lost 0 bases to trimming and J lost 2 bases, with 11 bases between them. CDR3 nucleotides: TGTGCCAGCAGCTTAGCACCTAGCGAAACCTACGAGCAGTACTTC. Amino acid sequence: CASSLAPSETYEQYF.

This clonotype was observed at least ten times. The chain carries TRBV18 and TRBJ1-1; unclear D gene. Trimming pared 4 bases from V and 4 bases from J, leaving 22 bases between. This CDR3 has 17 residues. Germline CDR1 KGHSH, CDR2 LQKENI. CDR3 sequence reads: CASSRFLTDSPGTEAFF. The CDR3 DNA reads as TGTGCCAGCTCACGATTTCTCACGGATTCGCCCGGCACTGAAGCTTTCTTT.

The genes are TRBV29-1 and TRBJ1-1; unclear D gene. Trimming left V 5 bases short and J 5 bases short, with 12 bases between. Germline loops: CDR1 SQVTM, CDR2 ANQGSEA. CDR3 length: 12 residues. The CDR3 nucleotides are TGCAGCGTTCAACGGGGAGGAACTGAAGCTTTCTTT. Translating gives CSVQRGGTEAFF.

This clonotype was found many times. The genes are TRBV4-2 and TRBJ2-1, with TRBD2 matching over 7 bases. The ends lost 0 bases at V and 4 bases at J; junction bases unmatched: 3. CDR1 LGHNA and CDR2 YNFKEQ come from the germline V gene. The CDR3 is made up of 15 amino acids. The chain's CDR3 is CASSQELARYNEQFF. The CDR3 coding sequence is TGTGCCAGCAGCCAAGAACTAGCGAGGTACAATGAGCAGTTCTTC.

This clonotype was recorded many times. The CDR3 here is CASSLPGTNTEAFF. CDR3 DNA sequence: TGTGCCAGCAGTCTCCCCGGGACGAACACTGAAGCTTTCTTT. The chain links TRBV12-3 or TRBV12-4 to TRBJ1-1; possibly TRBD1 for D (5 bases). V was cut by 5 bases and J by 1 base, with 11 bases left in between. The CDR3 sequence is 14 residues long.

V gene TRBV12-3 or TRBV12-4 combines with J gene TRBJ2-1; 10 bases align to TRBD2. Trimming cost V 6 bases and J 10 bases; bases outside gene matches: 9. This CDR3 is built from 14 residues. The CDR3 reads CASRQSGRALEQFF. CDR3 nucleotides: TGTGCCAGCAGACAGAGCGGGAGGGCCTTGGAGCAGTTCTTC.

This clonotype came up many times. This chain joins TRBV11-2 and TRBJ2-1, with TRBD1 identical over 11 bases. Germline loops: CDR1 SGHAT, CDR2 FQNNGV. V trimming: 5 bases; J trimming: 7 bases; junction bases outside the gene matches: 7. The CDR3 contains 15 residues. The CDR3 reads CASSTGTGGRNEQFF. CDR3 sequence (DNA): TGTGCCAGCAGCACCGGGACAGGGGGGAGGAATGAGCAGTTCTTC.

This clonotype was counted ten times or more. V gene TRBV7-2 combines with J gene TRBJ2-1; TRBD2 might be the D (6 bases). The germline CDR1 and CDR2 sequences are SGHTA and FQGNSA. V was shortened by 2 bases and J by 9 bases, with 14 bases between the two germline ends. CDR3 length equals 14 residues. CDR3 sequence: CASSLLRERGEQFF. The CDR3 bases are TGTGCCAGCAGCTTACTACGGGAGAGAGGTGAGCAGTTCTTC.

About this clonotype itself: This sequence may be a read error, since a much larger clone differs from it by one base. V gene TRBV19 combines with J gene TRBJ2-3; the match to TRBD2 covers 9 bases. Germline V CDR1 and CDR2: LNHDA, SQIVND (reference sequence). V trimming: 7 bases; J trimming: 5 bases; junction bases outside the gene matches: 10. The CDR3 has 15 residues. CDR3 sequence: CASNERSGGRDTQYF. The CDR3 nucleotides read TGTGCCAGTAACGAGAGGAGCGGGGGGCGAGATACGCAGTATTTT.

This clonotype was picked up a small number of times. V and J are TRBV7-2 and TRBJ2-7, with no clear D. Germline V gene sequence: CDR1 SGHTA, CDR2 FQGNSA. V lost 1 base and J 2 bases, leaving 9 bases between the germline ends. The CDR3 has 14 amino acids. This CDR3 reads CASSLDVEAYEQYF. The CDR3 DNA follows: TGTGCCAGCAGCTTAGATGTAGAAGCCTACGAGCAGTACTTC.

The chain couples TRBV21-1 to TRBJ2-5; TRBD1, the table's D call, was not compared with the DNA. TRBV21-1 is an annotated pseudogene. The length of the CDR3 is 14 residues. CDR3 region: CASSKEGAQETQYF. The CDR3 DNA reads TGTGCCAGCAGCAAAGAGGGGGCCCAAGAGACCCAGTACTTC.

This sequence joins TRBV5-1 and TRBJ2-5, with D perhaps matching TRBD2 (6 bases). V gave up 4 bases and J gave up 0 bases, with 16 bases separating them. Germline CDR1 is SGHRS and CDR2 is YFSETQ. The CDR3 loop spans 16 amino acids. The CDR3 DNA is TGCGCCAGCAGCGGGTTCTCGCGGGGCTACCAAGAGACCCAGTACTTC. Its protein product is CASSGFSRGYQETQYF.

This clonotype was counted between two and nine times. The V gene is TRBV7-9, the J gene TRBJ2-7; 11 bases map to TRBD1. This CDR3 spans 18 amino acids. With V trimmed by 1 base and J by 1 base, 9 bases remained unmatched. Germline CDR1 SEHNR, CDR2 FQNEAQ (reference sequence). The CDR3 loop is CASSLEEDRGPPSYEQYF. The CDR3 nucleotides read TGTGCCAGCAGCTTAGAGGAGGACAGGGGGCCACCTTCCTACGAGCAGTACTTC.

This clonotype was counted many times. The chain combines TRBV5-1 with TRBJ1-2; the D gene is possibly TRBD1 (5 bases). The CDR3 consists of 14 residues. Germline V CDR1 and CDR2: SGHRS, YFSETQ. The ends were cut back, 0 bases at V and 3 bases at J, with 9 bases in the middle. The CDR3 is CASSLDGGDYGYTF. CDR3 DNA sequence: TGCGCCAGCAGCTTGGATGGGGGTGACTATGGCTACACCTTC.

This clonotype was picked up a small number of times. The chain joins TRBV28 to TRBJ2-7; TRBD1 aligns across 8 bases. From germline, CDR1 is MDHEN and CDR2 SYDVKM. This CDR3 is built from 13 residues. V was clipped by 7 bases and J by 1 base; unmatched bases: 3. The CDR3 sequence is CASITGGSYEQYF. The CDR3 DNA sequence: TGTGCCAGCATCACAGGGGGGTCCTACGAGCAGTACTTC.

This clonotype was picked up many times. This sequence joins TRBV5-1 and TRBJ2-2; 10 nucleotides match TRBD1. Germline assignment: CDR1 SGHRS and CDR2 YFSETQ. J lost 7 bases, V lost 3 bases, and 0 bases had no gene match. This CDR3 is built from 13 residues. The CDR3 DNA is TGCGCCAGCAGCTGGACAGGGGGCGGGGAGCTGTTTTTT. Amino acid sequence: CASSWTGGGELFF.

The V and J genes are TRBV7-4 and TRBJ1-1, with a tentative D call TRBD1 (6 bases). The CDR3 sequence is 15 residues long. Germline CDR1 SGHVT, CDR2 SQSDAQ. Trimming shortened V by 5 bases and J by 3 bases, and 16 bases separated the two germline ends. The CDR3 DNA sequence: TGTGCCAGCAGCCCATCCACAGGGAGGGACACTGAAGCTTTCTTT. Its protein is CASSPSTGRDTEAFF.

The sample holds a few counts of this clonotype. This chain connects TRBV7-8 to TRBJ2-7, with 7 bases lining up with TRBD2. Germline V gives CDR1 SGHVS, CDR2 FQNEAQ. V shed 5 bases and J 5 bases; nucleotides not matched to a gene: 15. CDR3 length equals 16 residues. The CDR3 loop reads CASSDLPAGELNEQYF. As DNA, the CDR3 is TGTGCCAGCAGCGACCTACCGGCGGGAGAACTAAACGAGCAGTACTTC. Supplemented by reference TRBV7-8 and TRBJ2-7, the full variable domain reads GAGVSQSPRYKVAKRGQDVALRCDPISGHVSLFWYQQALGQGPEFLTYFQNEAQLDKSGLPSDRFFAERPEGSVSTLKIQRTQQEDSAVYLCASSDLPAGELNEQYFGPGTRLTVT.

In its sample, this clonotype was seen a few times. V is TRBV2 and J is TRBJ2-7, with D perhaps matching TRBD1 (5 bases). The CDR3 is made up of 14 amino acids. V shed 4 bases and J shed 2 bases, with 12 bases lying between them. Per the germline V gene, CDR1 is SNHLY and CDR2 is FYNNEI. DNA of the CDR3: TGTGCCAGCAGTGCCCGACAGAAAACCTACGAGCAGTACTTC. It translates to CASSARQKTYEQYF.

This clonotype was found many times. The V gene is TRBV5-1, the J gene TRBJ2-1; 7 bases line up with TRBD1. The CDR3 spans 19 residues. The germline gives CDR1 SGHRS, CDR2 YFSETQ. J lost 1 base, V lost 0 bases, and 13 bases had no gene match. The CDR3 is CASSLARSRTGGSYNEQFF. The CDR3 coding sequence is TGCGCCAGCAGCTTGGCCCGCTCAAGGACAGGAGGTTCCTACAATGAGCAGTTCTTC.